The 3 T cell receptor delta chains below come from one sample, sequenced in a study of gamma-delta T cells after stem cell transplantation. TCRdb reran clone calling via CATT on the RT-PCR reads. Of roughly 2,000 delta-chain clones in the sample, 15% to 20% are singletons; the top ten hold 13%. Sequenced input: gamma-delta T cells. Receptors originate from a human donor. It is not recorded whose cells these are; they may come from a transplant donor. This table probably holds off-target reads from a library built for another chain.

This clone has only a few counts. The germline gene is not matched at one end of the junction; a read error may be the cause. This sample also contains other DNA sequences that code for the same CDR3. The rearrangement uses TRDV2 and TRDJ3; the D is unclear. This CDR3 has 16 residues. Germline V lookup: CDR1 GEAIGNYY, CDR2 EKD. The CDR3: CACDPLRTRDTRQMFF. The CDR3 DNA reads TGTGCCTGTGACCCCCTCCGGACCCGGGACACCCGACAGATGTTCTTC.

This clone turned up a few times. The V call is TRDV2, the J call TRDJ1, with 7 bases fitting TRDD3. The CDR3 consists of 20 residues. Germline loops: CDR1 GEAIGNYY, CDR2 EKD. V was clipped by 0 bases and J by 1 base; unmatched bases: 19. CDR3 loop: CACDTVGIYEGGLGTDKLIF. The DNA for the CDR3 is TGTGCCTGTGACACCGTGGGGATATACGAAGGGGGATTGGGCACCGATAAACTCATCTTT.

Only a few counts were recorded for this clone. The V and J genes are TRDV2 and TRDJ1; D not resolved. Germline V gene data show CDR1 as GEAIGNYY and CDR2 as EKD. There are 16 residues in the CDR3. V was trimmed by 3 bases and J by 1 base, leaving 17 bases between them. The CDR3 sequence is CACDPAPNKGTDKLIF. CDR3 nucleotide sequence: TGTGCCTGTGACCCGGCCCCGAATAAAGGCACCGATAAACTCATCTTT.